This entry concerns a single T cell receptor (beta chain). Its antigen is not identified. This entry is derived from a study of cytomegalovirus exposure and HLA in healthy donors. Study results and caveats: Using the classifier, cytomegalovirus status was reportedly diagnosed with high specificity and sensitivity.

60 Vbeta and 13 Jbeta primers were used in PCR. Sequenced by immunoSEQ multiplex PCR; TCRdb stores in-frame clones only, minus some. This sample has 120,000 to 150,000 clones, with around 80% found just once. CDR3 length equals 14 residues. The germline V gene encodes CDR1 SGHRS and CDR2 YFSETQ. V gave up 3 bases and J gave up 0 bases, with 10 bases separating them. This receptor was obtained from a woman in her 30s in good health and CMV-seronegative. The sequenced sample was PBMCs. The chain couples TRBV5-1 to TRBJ2-7; D is perhaps TRBD1 (5 bases). The CDR3 is CASSSDSSSYEQYF. DNA of the CDR3: TGCGCCAGCAGCTCAGACAGTAGCTCCTACGAGCAGTACTTC.